These 2 T cell receptor beta chains were sequenced from one sample in a study of blood T cell repertoires in COVID-19. Assay: immunoSEQ multiplex PCR; the TCRdb copy retains only in-frame clones and omits some. The sample has about 46,000 clones, about 88% seen once; the top ten hold 1.3%. Sequencing was carried out using peripheral blood. The receptors come from a man in his 60s with acute or convalescent COVID-19.

V is TRBV12-3 or TRBV12-4 and J is TRBJ1-5, with D uncertain. The CDR3 runs to 13 residues. The V gene lost 6 bases and the J gene lost 1 base, with 7 bases spanning the gap. Here the CDR3 reads CASRGVSNQPQHF. The CDR3, as DNA: TGTGCCAGCAGGGGAGTCAGCAATCAGCCCCAGCATTTT.

This chain joins TRBV4-1 and TRBJ2-6, with a tentative D call TRBD1 (7 bases). V lost 1 base and J 4 bases, leaving 11 bases between the germline ends. This CDR3 has 16 amino acids. Germline V gives CDR1 MGHRA, CDR2 YSYEKL. The CDR3 DNA reads as TGCGCCAGCAGCCAAGCGGAGGGGGCAGGGGCCAACGTCCTGACTTTC. It codes for CASSQAEGAGANVLTF.